A selection of T cell receptor beta chains follows, all from one sample in a study of blood T cell repertoires in COVID-19. Sequencing was performed with immunoSEQ multiplex PCR; in TCRdb, only in-frame clones are kept and a portion is missing. The table has some 76,000 clones, roughly 82% seen once. The specimen was peripheral blood. Receptors were obtained from a man in his fifties or sixties with acute or convalescent COVID-19. The CDR3 runs from the conserved cysteine through the conserved F or W. The order of the fields is V gene, D gene, J gene, clone size, CDR3 DNA, CDR3 protein. The D gene is left open where the match is weak. Not all rows give a size; the values are once, few, many and, for expanded clones, a class.

V: TRBV3-1/TRBV3-2; D: NA; J: TRBJ1-4; size: NA; DNA: TGTGCCAGCAGCCCCCCTACAGTTACAGTTAATGAAAAACTGTTTTTT; CDR3: CASSPPTVTVNEKLFF
V: TRBV5-1; D: TRBD2; J: TRBJ2-3; size: NA; DNA: TGCGCCAGCAGCTTGGTAGCGGGAGGCGCAGATACGCAGTATTTT; CDR3: CASSLVAGGADTQYF
V: TRBV5-4; D: NA; J: TRBJ2-3; size: NA; DNA: TGTGCCAGCAGACCGGGGAACACAGATACGCAGTATTTT; CDR3: CASRPGNTDTQYF
V: TRBV19; D: TRBD1; J: TRBJ1-2; size: once; DNA: TGTGCCAGTAGTATACGCCGGGACAGGGGGTCTGGCTACACCTTC; CDR3: CASSIRRDRGSGYTF
V: TRBV15; D: TRBD2; J: TRBJ2-1; size: NA; DNA: TGTGCCACCAGCAGAGATCCGGGGGGCTCCTACAATGAGCAGTTCTTC; CDR3: CATSRDPGGSYNEQFF
V: TRBV24-1; D: NA; J: TRBJ2-1; size: few; DNA: TGTGCCACCAGTGATGAGGGATACAATGAGCAGTTCTTC; CDR3: CATSDEGYNEQFF
V: TRBV6-1; D: NA; J: TRBJ1-2; size: once; DNA: TGTGCCAGCAGCCCTACTGTTAATGGCTACACCTTC; CDR3: CASSPTVNGYTF
V: TRBV10-3; D: NA; J: TRBJ1-1; size: NA; DNA: TGTGCCATCAGTCCCCCGGGAGCCAAAGGGACTGAAGCTTTCTTT; CDR3: CAISPPGAKGTEAFF
V: TRBV7-7; D: TRBD2; J: TRBJ2-3; size: NA; DNA: TGTGCCAGCAGCCCTATGGGCGGGGGGGTAGCTAGGACGCAGTATTTT; CDR3: CASSPMGGGVARTQYF
V: TRBV6-5; D: NA; J: TRBJ1-2; size: NA; DNA: TGTGCCAGCAGTTACTCGATTGGGGGGTCCTATGGCTACACCTTC; CDR3: CASSYSIGGSYGYTF
V: TRBV4-3; D: TRBD1; J: TRBJ1-2; size: NA; DNA: TGCGCCAGCAGCCAAGAAGACTGGACAGGTTTGGACTATGGCTACACCTTC; CDR3: CASSQEDWTGLDYGYTF
V: TRBV5-4; D: NA; J: TRBJ1-4; size: NA; DNA: TGTGCCAGCAGCTCTGACGCGTCCAGGGGTAATGAAAAACTGTTTTTT; CDR3: CASSSDASRGNEKLFF
V: TRBV6-2/TRBV6-3; D: NA; J: TRBJ1-1; size: NA; DNA: TGTGCCAGCAGCACGGGGGGGCGCACTGAAGCTTTCTTT; CDR3: CASSTGGRTEAFF
V: TRBV7-6; D: TRBD2; J: TRBJ2-7; size: once; DNA: TGTGCCAGCAGCTTCGGGCTAGCGGACGAGCAGTACTTC; CDR3: CASSFGLADEQYF
V: TRBV24-1; D: NA; J: TRBJ2-1; size: NA; DNA: TGTGCCACCAGTGATTTAGTTGGGGGCTTGTTCTTC; CDR3: CATSDLVGGLFF
V: TRBV3-1/TRBV3-2; D: NA; J: TRBJ2-1; size: NA; DNA: TGTGCCAGCAGCCCGTCTCCCGGTTACAATGAGCAGTTCTTC; CDR3: CASSPSPGYNEQFF
V: TRBV11-2; D: NA; J: TRBJ2-5; size: NA; DNA: TGTGCCAGCAGCTTAGAGGTCAGGGCTGGGGAGACCCAGTACTTC; CDR3: CASSLEVRAGETQYF
V: TRBV18; D: TRBD1; J: TRBJ1-5; size: NA; DNA: TGTGCCAGCTCACCGAGGGGACAGGGGGCAGACAATCAGCCCCAGCATTTT; CDR3: CASSPRGQGADNQPQHF
V: TRBV14; D: NA; J: TRBJ2-2; size: NA; DNA: TGTGCCAGCAGCCAGGAGGGGACCGGGGAGCTGTTTTTT; CDR3: CASSQEGTGELFF
V: TRBV5-4; D: TRBD1; J: TRBJ1-4; size: NA; DNA: TGTGCCAGCAGCTTACAGGGGAGTAGCGTCGAGTTT; CDR3: CASSLQGSSVEF